This record concerns one T cell receptor (beta chain) sequence. Its antigen is not identified. These data are taken from a study of T cell responses to AZD1222 COVID-19 vaccine. Sequencing was performed with immunoSEQ multiplex PCR; in TCRdb, only in-frame clones are kept and a portion is missing. Of some 94,000 clones detected, about 85% appear once; the ten largest clones hold 2.9%. The study's findings and limits: The study identified only six AZD1222 recipients as seropositive at baseline. A reported finding is that nearly half of spike-specific TCRs target unmutated variant regions.

The source material was peripheral blood, sampled on day 0 of AZD1222 vaccination. The clonotype comes from an adult in good health.

CDR3 loop: CASSPDRGTEAFF. DNA of the CDR3: TGTGCCAGCAGCCCGGACAGGGGCACTGAAGCTTTCTTT. The chain uses TRBV12-3 or TRBV12-4 and TRBJ1-1; TRBD1 agrees at 9 bases. The CDR3 covers 13 residues. J lost 4 bases, V lost 6 bases, and 3 bases had no gene match.